A single sample gave rise to the 11 T cell receptor beta chains below, sequenced in a study of T cell responses to AZD1222 COVID-19 vaccine. Measured with immunoSEQ multiplex PCR; TCRdb has only the in-frame clones, and not every one. The data hold tens of thousands of clones, with about 87% observed a single time. The material was peripheral blood, obtained 28 days after the second AZD1222 dose. The receptors stem from an adult who received the AZD1222 COVID-19 vaccine.

This sequence joins TRBV7-3 and TRBJ2-1; 15 bases line up with TRBD2. Germline lookup yields CDR1 SGHTA and CDR2 FQGTGA. V lost 4 bases, J lost 8 bases, and 6 bases stayed unmatched. The CDR3 extends over 16 amino acids. Written as DNA, the CDR3 is TGTGCCAGCAGCTCCGGACTAGCGGGAGGGCCCTATGAGCAGTTCTTC. Its translation: CASSSGLAGGPYEQFF.

The chain uses TRBV27 and TRBJ1-2; 7 bases map to TRBD1. CDR3 size: 15 residues. Germline loops: CDR1 MNHEY, CDR2 SMNVEV (reference sequence). V was pared by 6 bases and J by 8 bases, with 15 bases of the junction left unmatched. CDR3 DNA: TGTGCCAGCAGCCCACCTGGGACAGTTCCTGGGGGCTACACCTTC. This codes for CASSPPGTVPGGYTF.

CDR3 in DNA: TGTGCCAGTAGTATTAGCAGGGATCGGAGCAATCAGCCCCAGCATTTT. This gives the protein CASSISRDRSNQPQHF. This chain connects TRBV19 to TRBJ1-5; maybe TRBD1 (5 bases). CDR3 size: 16 residues. V lost 3 bases and J 1 base, leaving 13 bases between the germline ends. The V gene's germline CDR1 is LNHDA and CDR2 SQIVND (reference sequence). The full variable domain, its missing parts supplied by reference TRBV19 and TRBJ1-5, is DGGITQSPKYLFRKEGQNVTLSCEQNLNHDAMYWYRQDPGQGLRLIYYSQIVNDFQKGDIAEGYSVSREKKESFPLTVTSAQKNPTAFYLCASSISRDRSNQPQHFGDGTRLSIL.

This chain connects TRBV24-1 to TRBJ2-5; D is unresolved. Germline CDR1 reads KGHDR; CDR2 reads SFDVKD. This CDR3 spans 11 amino acids. V lost 4 bases to trimming and J lost 4 bases, with 3 bases between them. The CDR3 bases are TGTGCCACCAGTGAGGGAGAGACCCAGTACTTC. Translated, it gives CATSEGETQYF.

The CDR3 protein is CASSLLQGLSTDTQYF. The CDR3 DNA reads as TGTGCCAGCAGTCTACTACAGGGGCTGAGCACAGATACGCAGTATTTT. The chain uses TRBV9 and TRBJ2-3; TRBD1 aligns across 7 bases. The V segment lost 5 bases and the J segment 0 bases; nucleotides outside the gene matches: 9. Germline assignment: CDR1 SGDLS and CDR2 YYNGEE. The CDR3 extends over 16 amino acids.

The V and J genes are TRBV29-1 and TRBJ1-1, with a weak D call TRBD1 (6 bases). This CDR3 spans 15 amino acids. V lost 5 bases to trimming and J lost 0 bases, with 16 bases between them. Germline CDR1 reads SQVTM; CDR2 reads ANQGSEA. The CDR3 DNA reads TGCAGCGTTTCCCCTTATGGGGGCATGAACACTGAAGCTTTCTTT. Translated: CSVSPYGGMNTEAFF.

V is TRBV28 and J is TRBJ1-6; a weak D match, TRBD1 (5 bases). The CDR3 sequence is 16 residues long. V was shortened by 5 bases and J by 5 bases, with 16 bases between the two germline ends. Germline values: CDR1 MDHEN, CDR2 SYDVKM. CDR3 nucleotides: TGTGCCAGCAGTCCTCGGGGCAGGGAAAATAATTCACCCCTCCACTTT. Its translation: CASSPRGRENNSPLHF.

V is TRBV19 and J is TRBJ1-4; D is uncertain. The CDR3 sequence is 11 residues long. Germline V gene lookup returns CDR1 LNHDA and CDR2 SQIVND (reference sequence). Trimming took 6 bases from V and 8 from J, leaving 7 bases between them. The CDR3 nucleotides read TGTGCCAGTAGGAAGGGAGAAAAACTGTTTTTT. It encodes CASRKGEKLFF.

The V gene is TRBV7-9, the J gene TRBJ2-5, with 13 bases identical to TRBD2. CDR1 and CDR2 (germline): SEHNR, FQNEAQ (reference sequence). The CDR3 length is 15 residues. Trimming at V came to 6 bases and at J to 5 bases, leaving 6 bases not matched to a gene. The CDR3 region has the DNA TGTGCCAGCAGTCGGACTAGCGGGAGTCTGGAGACCCAGTACTTC. This translates into CASSRTSGSLETQYF.

The rearrangement links TRBV18 to TRBJ2-6; tentatively, D is TRBD2 (5 bases). The V and J ends lost 2 bases and 4 bases respectively, with 9 bases between them. CDR3 length equals 15 residues. Germline CDR1 is KGHSH and CDR2 is LQKENI. In DNA form, the CDR3 reads TGTGCCAGCTCACCAGGAGGAACCGGGGCCAACGTCCTGACTTTC. Its translation is CASSPGGTGANVLTF.

The chain recombines TRBV30 with TRBJ2-1; 9 bases line up with TRBD1. This CDR3 has 14 residues. Germline trimming cut 7 bases from V and 3 bases from J; bases unmatched to any gene: 7. Germline CDR1 and CDR2: GTSNPN and SVGIG (reference sequence). Here the CDR3 DNA reads TGTGCCTCGACAGGGACAGGGAACTACAATGAGCAGTTCTTC. It is translated as CASTGTGNYNEQFF.